Below, 5 T cell receptor beta chains from the same sample are listed, as sequenced in a study of shared clonotypes between healthy human individuals. Selected positively for CCR7 and CD45RO-negative, naive CD8 cells excluded terminally differentiated effector memory CD45RA+ cells. The method was immunoSEQ multiplex PCR; TCRdb's version includes in-frame clones alone and lacks a portion of them. The table has 1.5 million to 2.5 million clones, approximately 94% seen once. Material: naive CD8+ T cells sorted from blood. Every receptor here comes from a man between 18 and 29 years old in good health.

This clone was seen only once. V gene TRBV5-5 combines with J gene TRBJ1-2; possibly TRBD1 for D (5 bases). Germline V CDR1 and CDR2: SGHKS, YYEKEE (reference sequence). V lost 0 bases to trimming and J lost 2 bases, with 11 bases between them. The CDR3 runs to 15 residues. The CDR3 loop is CASSLERDGNYGYTF. In DNA form, the CDR3 reads TGTGCCAGCAGCTTGGAAAGGGACGGAAACTATGGCTACACCTTC.

The chain joins TRBV6-1 to TRBJ2-3; TRBD2 matches at 7 bases. Germline-derived CDR1 and CDR2 are MNHNS and SASEGT. The V and J ends lost 3 bases and 9 bases, in that order; junction bases with no gene match: 6. The CDR3 runs to 13 residues. The DNA of the CDR3 is TGTGCCAGCAGTGATGACTGGGGGGGAACGCAGTATTTT. This translates into CASSDDWGGTQYF.

This chain connects TRBV7-8 to TRBJ2-7, with 11 bases that match TRBD1. The CDR3 totals 15 residues. Per the germline V gene, CDR1 is SGHVS and CDR2 is FQNEAQ. V shed 4 bases and J 5 bases; nucleotides not matched to a gene: 7. For the CDR3, the DNA is TGTGCCAGCAGCTCCGGGACAGGGGGAAGAAACGAGCAGTACTTC. It specifies CASSSGTGGRNEQYF.

Points on this clone: Germline and junction disagree at one end, which may indicate a read error. V is TRBV7-3 and J is TRBJ1-1; D unclear. The CDR3 covers 11 residues. Per the germline V gene, CDR1 is SGHTA and CDR2 is FQGTGA. The CDR3: CASSLINEVFF. Written as DNA, the CDR3 is TGTGCCAGCAGCTTAATAAATGAAGTTTTCTTT. Based on the CDR3 plus reference TRBV7-3 and TRBJ1-1, the full variable domain is GAGVSQTPSNKVTEKGKYVELRCDPISGHTALYWYRQSLGQGPEFLIYFQGTGAADDSGLPNDRFFAVRPEGSVSTLKIQRTERGDSAVYLCASSLINEVFFGQGTRLTVV.

This chain uses TRBV2 with TRBJ1-1; D is unclear. V was trimmed by 1 base and J by 7 bases, leaving 10 bases between them. Germline loops: CDR1 SNHLY, CDR2 FYNNEI. This CDR3 comprises 13 residues. CDR3 sequence: CASSEGVADEAFF. For the CDR3, the DNA is TGTGCCAGCAGTGAAGGGGTGGCAGATGAAGCTTTCTTT.